This TCR beta chain was identified in a study of shared clonotypes between healthy human individuals. The CDR3 spans 13 residues. Trimming cost V 10 bases and J 4 bases, with 16 bases left between them. Germline CDR1 MDHEN, CDR2 SYDVKM. TCRdb's table, derived via immunoSEQ multiplex PCR, lists solely in-frame clones and lacks some. The repertoire includes around 1,000,000 clones, approximately 80% of them detected once, and over 0.8% sits in the top ten. Material for sequencing was memory CD4+ T cells from PBMCs. Stated subset: CD45RA-negative fraction. This receptor was identified in a man aged 18 to 29 in good health. Some clones in this sample may be carry-over from other donors' samples. The chain links TRBV28 to TRBJ1-1; maybe TRBD1 (6 bases). In nucleotides, the CDR3 is TGTGCCAACGCCCGGGAAGGGGGCACTGAAGCTTTCTTT. This codes for CANAREGGTEAFF.